This TCR beta chain was found in a study of cytomegalovirus exposure and HLA in healthy donors. Background on the study: Around 81% of several hundred genotyped donors fell in the Caucasian-associated ancestry cluster.

Concerning this clone itself: Its target is not known.

The CDR3 consists of 17 residues. V was clipped by 6 bases and J by 4 bases; unmatched bases: 13. Looked up from germline, CDR1 is LNHDA and CDR2 is SQIVND (reference sequence). Study-wide results and limits: Researchers left out some V segments, among them TRBV6-2 and TRBV6-3, as indistinguishable.

Both 60 Vbeta primers and 13 Jbeta primers went into the PCR. Sequenced by immunoSEQ multiplex PCR; TCRdb stores in-frame clones only, minus some. The table lists 150,000 to 200,000 clones, approximately 80% of them singletons. Source material: PBMCs. This chain uses TRBV19 with TRBJ2-1; 9 nucleotides align to TRBD1. The clonotype originates from a woman between 18 and 30 years old in good health and CMV-seronegative. Here the CDR3 DNA reads TGTGCCAGTAGGAACTGGGCGGGACAGGGAGTTTACAATGAGCAGTTCTTC. Protein sequence: CASRNWAGQGVYNEQFF. The whole variable domain, filled in from reference TRBV19 and TRBJ2-1, reads DGGITQSPKYLFRKEGQNVTLSCEQNLNHDAMYWYRQDPGQGLRLIYYSQIVNDFQKGDIAEGYSVSREKKESFPLTVTSAQKNPTAFYLCASRNWAGQGVYNEQFFGPGTRLTVL.